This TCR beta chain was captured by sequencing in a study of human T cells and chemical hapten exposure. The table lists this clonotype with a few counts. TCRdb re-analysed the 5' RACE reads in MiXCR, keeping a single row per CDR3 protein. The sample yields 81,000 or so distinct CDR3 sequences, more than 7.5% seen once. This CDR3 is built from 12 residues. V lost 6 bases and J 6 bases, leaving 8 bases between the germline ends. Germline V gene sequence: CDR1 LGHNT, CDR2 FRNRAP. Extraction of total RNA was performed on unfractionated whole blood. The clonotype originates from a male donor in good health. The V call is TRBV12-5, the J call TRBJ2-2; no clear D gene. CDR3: CASGDLAGELFF. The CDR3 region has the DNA TGTGCTAGTGGAGACCTGGCCGGGGAGCTGTTTTTT.